This TCR beta chain was identified during a study of blood T cell repertoires in COVID-19 (dated by TCRdb to the early 2020s). About the investigation overall: The collaborator samples originated in the United States, Italy and Spain and spanned the acute and convalescent phases of COVID-19. The prospective study material was composed of cDNA or gDNA derived from T cells, B-cell-depleted T cells, or PBMCs. Deeply sampled blood TCRbeta repertoires from subjects exposed to, actively infected with, or recovered from COVID-19 were included in the dataset. A freely available public database, intended as a resource for researchers studying the immune response to SARS-CoV-2, is where the repertoires were released. Samples came from the ongoing ImmuneRACE study (first 160 participants) plus 1,254 subjects from 6 global collaborators. Sample metadata almost always included a de-identified subject ID, COVID-19 status, age in years and sex. Where available, HLA class I and class II types were taken from metadata supplied by the sample provider and were not determined by assay-based typing.

This clone was observed a single time. The antigen this receptor binds is unknown. No per-base quality is available; no much larger clone lies one base away. Reading the germline V gene gives CDR1 LGHNT and CDR2 FRNRAP. Trimming costs V 0 bases and J 4 bases, and their ends lie 5 bases apart. Spanning cysteine to phenylalanine, the CDR3 consists of 13 amino acids. Just CDR3 DNA is preserved here, 39 bases in frame from base 1. Whole blood was collected in K2EDTA tubes by collaborating institutions according to the institutions' own protocols. Collaborator samples were shipped for TCRbeta analysis as frozen whole blood, isolated PBMCs, or DNA extracted from either sample type. The immunoSEQ Assay, a bias-controlled multiplex PCR, was used to amplify TCRbeta CDR3 regions from genomic DNA. As for how the authors treated the data: The number of nucleated cells in each sample was estimated by amplification of reference gene primers within the assay. Sequence reads were collapsed and filtered to measure the absolute abundance of every unique TCRbeta CDR3 rearrangement. Productive Simpson clonality was computed per sample as the square root of Simpson's diversity index over productive rearrangements. Held by TCRdb, this immuneACCESS table contains in-frame sequences only and omits some clones. Under half of the omission traces to an unresolved V gene where checked; the cause of the rest is unknown. V and J calls and clone size are those listed in that table; D and trimming were worked out from the DNA. In this sample the table shows fewer than 100,000 clones, 80% to 95% of which occur a single time. The ten largest clones take up roughly 0.78% of the sample.

Overall study outcomes, separate from this receptor: Clinical and demographic metadata were provided uncurated, with the amount varying by source and participant.

The V gene is TRBV12-5 and the J gene is TRBJ2-3, with TRBD2 tentatively as D gene (5 bases match). The sequencing sample was made of peripheral blood. This receptor was identified in an elderly woman with acute or convalescent COVID-19. For the CDR3, the sequence is CASGLVDSDTQYF. The sequenced DNA is TGTGCTAGTGGTTTGGTGGACTCAGATACGCAGTATTTT.